This T cell receptor beta chain was profiled in a study of T cells in Graves' hyperthyroidism and ophthalmopathy. RNA transcripts yielded amplified TCR beta CDR3 regions. Using the HTBI primer set, a first-round RT-PCR was run on the TCR CDR3. TCRdb re-called the multiplex PCR reads through MiXCR, storing one row per CDR3 protein. The table shows about 840,000 distinct CDR3 sequences, with 35% to 40% occurring only once. This CDR3 has 16 amino acids. Per the germline V gene, CDR1 is ENHRY and CDR2 is SYGVKD. This clonotype was counted only a few times. An end of the junction does not agree with germline; a read error may underlie this.

Sequences were obtained from blood. J is TRBJ2-7 and V is TRBV10-3; 12 nucleotides line up with TRBD2. The origin of this receptor is a man younger than 35 with Graves' hyperthyroidism. CDR3 DNA: TGTGCCAGCAGTCCCACTCGACTAGCGGGAGATTACGAGCAGTACTTC. Residues: CASSPTRLAGDYEQYF.